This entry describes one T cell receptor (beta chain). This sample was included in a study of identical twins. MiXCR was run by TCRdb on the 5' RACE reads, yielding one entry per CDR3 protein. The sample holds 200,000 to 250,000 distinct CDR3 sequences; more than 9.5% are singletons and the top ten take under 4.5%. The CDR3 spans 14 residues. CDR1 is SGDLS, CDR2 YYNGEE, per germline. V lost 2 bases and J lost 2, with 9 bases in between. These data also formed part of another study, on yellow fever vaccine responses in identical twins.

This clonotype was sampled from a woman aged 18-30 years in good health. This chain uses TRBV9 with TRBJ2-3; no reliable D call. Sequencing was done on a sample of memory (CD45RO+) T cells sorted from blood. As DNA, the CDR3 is TGTGCCAGCAGCGTGAGGCTCACCACAGATACGCAGTATTTT. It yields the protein CASSVRLTTDTQYF.